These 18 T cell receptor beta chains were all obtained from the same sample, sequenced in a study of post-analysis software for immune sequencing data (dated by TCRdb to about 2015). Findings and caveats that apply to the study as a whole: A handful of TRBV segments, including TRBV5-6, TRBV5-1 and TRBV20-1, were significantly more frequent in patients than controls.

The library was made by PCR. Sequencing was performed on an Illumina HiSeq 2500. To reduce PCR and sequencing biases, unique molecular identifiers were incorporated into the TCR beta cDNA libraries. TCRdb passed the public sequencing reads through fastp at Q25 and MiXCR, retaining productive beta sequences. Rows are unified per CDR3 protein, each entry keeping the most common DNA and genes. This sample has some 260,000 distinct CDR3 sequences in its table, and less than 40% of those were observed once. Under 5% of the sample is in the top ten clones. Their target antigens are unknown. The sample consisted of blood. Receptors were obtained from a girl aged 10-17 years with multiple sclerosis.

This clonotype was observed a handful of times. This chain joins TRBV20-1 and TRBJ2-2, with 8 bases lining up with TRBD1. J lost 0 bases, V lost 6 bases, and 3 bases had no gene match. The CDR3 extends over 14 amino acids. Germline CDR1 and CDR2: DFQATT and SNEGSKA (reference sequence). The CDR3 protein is CSASTGANTGELFF. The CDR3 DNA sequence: TGCAGTGCGTCGACAGGGGCGAACACCGGGGAGCTGTTTTTT.

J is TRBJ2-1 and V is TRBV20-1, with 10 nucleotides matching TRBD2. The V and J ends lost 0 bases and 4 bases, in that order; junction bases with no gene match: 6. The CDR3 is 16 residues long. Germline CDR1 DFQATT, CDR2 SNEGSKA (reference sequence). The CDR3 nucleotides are TGCAGTGCTAGAGATCTTAGCGGGGGGCCTTACAATGAGCAGTTCTTC. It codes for CSARDLSGGPYNEQFF.

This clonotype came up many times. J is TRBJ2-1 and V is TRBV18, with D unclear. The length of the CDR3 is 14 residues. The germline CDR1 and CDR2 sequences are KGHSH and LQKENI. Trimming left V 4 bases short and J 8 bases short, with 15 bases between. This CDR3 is CASSLPGRWDEQFF. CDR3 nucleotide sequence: TGTGCCAGCTCACTACCGGGCCGGTGGGATGAGCAGTTCTTC.

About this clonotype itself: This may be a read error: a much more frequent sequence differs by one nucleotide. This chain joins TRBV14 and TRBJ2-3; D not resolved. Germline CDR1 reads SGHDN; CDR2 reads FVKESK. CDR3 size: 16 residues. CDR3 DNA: TGTCCCAGCAGCCAAGAAGGCAGGAGTCCCCCAGATACGCAGTATTTT. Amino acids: CPSSQEGRSPPDTQYF. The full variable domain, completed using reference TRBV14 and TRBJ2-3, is EAGVTQFPSHSVIEKGQTVTLRCDPISGHDNLYWYRRVMGKEIKFLLHFVKESKQDESGMPNNRFLAERTGGTYSTLKVQPAELEDSGVYFCPSSQEGRSPPDTQYFGPGTRLTVL.

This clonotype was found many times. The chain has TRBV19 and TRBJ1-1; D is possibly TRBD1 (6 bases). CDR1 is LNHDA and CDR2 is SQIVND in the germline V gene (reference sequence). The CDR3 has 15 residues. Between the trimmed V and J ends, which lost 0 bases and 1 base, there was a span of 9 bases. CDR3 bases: TGTGCCAGTAGTATAGATGGGACACGGAACACTGAAGCTTTCTTT. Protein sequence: CASSIDGTRNTEAFF. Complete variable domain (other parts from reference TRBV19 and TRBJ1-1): DGGITQSPKYLFRKEGQNVTLSCEQNLNHDAMYWYRQDPGQGLRLIYYSQIVNDFQKGDIAEGYSVSREKKESFPLTVTSAQKNPTAFYLCASSIDGTRNTEAFFGQGTRLTVV.

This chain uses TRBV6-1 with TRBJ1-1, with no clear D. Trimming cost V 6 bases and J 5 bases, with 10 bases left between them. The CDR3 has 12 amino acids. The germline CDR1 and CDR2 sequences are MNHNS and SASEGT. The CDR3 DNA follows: TGTGCCAGCAGGATGGTACGGACTGAAGCTTTCTTT. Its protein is CASRMVRTEAFF.

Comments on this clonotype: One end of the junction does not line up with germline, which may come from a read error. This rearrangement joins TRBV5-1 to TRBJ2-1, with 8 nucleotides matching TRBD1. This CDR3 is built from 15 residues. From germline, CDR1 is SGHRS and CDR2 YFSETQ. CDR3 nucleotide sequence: TGCGCCAGCAGCGAGGGACAGGCTAACTACAATGGGCAGTTCTTC. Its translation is CASSEGQANYNGQFF.

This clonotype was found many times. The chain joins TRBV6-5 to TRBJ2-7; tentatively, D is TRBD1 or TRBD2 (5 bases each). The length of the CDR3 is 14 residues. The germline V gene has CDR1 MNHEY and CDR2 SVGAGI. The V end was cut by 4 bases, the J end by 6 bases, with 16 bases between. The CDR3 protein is CASSSSGPMAEQYF. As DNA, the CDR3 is TGTGCCAGCAGTTCCTCGGGACCGATGGCCGAGCAGTACTTC.

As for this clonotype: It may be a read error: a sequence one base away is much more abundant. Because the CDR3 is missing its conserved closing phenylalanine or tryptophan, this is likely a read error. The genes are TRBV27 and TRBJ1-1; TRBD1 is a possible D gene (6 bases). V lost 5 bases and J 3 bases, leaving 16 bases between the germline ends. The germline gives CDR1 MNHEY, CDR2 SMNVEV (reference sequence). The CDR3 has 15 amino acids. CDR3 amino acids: CASSPRTARDTEAFI. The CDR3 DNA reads TGTGCCAGCAGTCCAAGGACAGCTCGGGACACTGAAGCTTTCATT.

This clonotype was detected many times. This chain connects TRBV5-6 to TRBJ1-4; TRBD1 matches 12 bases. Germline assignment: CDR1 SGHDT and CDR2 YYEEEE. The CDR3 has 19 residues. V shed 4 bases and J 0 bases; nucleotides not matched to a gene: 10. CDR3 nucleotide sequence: TGTGCCAGCAGCGATACCGGGACAGGGGGCCTTGCAACTAATGAAAAACTGTTTTTT. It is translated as CASSDTGTGGLATNEKLFF.

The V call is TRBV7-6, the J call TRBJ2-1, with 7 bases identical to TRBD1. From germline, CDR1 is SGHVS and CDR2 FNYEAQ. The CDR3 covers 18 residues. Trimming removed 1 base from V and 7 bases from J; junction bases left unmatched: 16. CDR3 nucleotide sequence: TGTGCCAGCAGCTTAGAATCCCGACCAGGGGGTGGTGGGAATGAGCAGTTCTTC. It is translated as CASSLESRPGGGGNEQFF.

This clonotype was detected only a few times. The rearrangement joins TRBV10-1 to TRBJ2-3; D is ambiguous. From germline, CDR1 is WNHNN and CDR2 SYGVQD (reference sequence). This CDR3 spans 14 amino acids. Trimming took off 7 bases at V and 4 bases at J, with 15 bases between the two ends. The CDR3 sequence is CASIGPIEADTQYF. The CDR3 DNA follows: TGCGCCAGCATTGGGCCGATTGAGGCAGATACGCAGTATTTT.

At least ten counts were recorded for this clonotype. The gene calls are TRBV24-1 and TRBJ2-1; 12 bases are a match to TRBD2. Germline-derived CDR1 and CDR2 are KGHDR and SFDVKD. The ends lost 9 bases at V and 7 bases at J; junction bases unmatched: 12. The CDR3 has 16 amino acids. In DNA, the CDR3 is TGTGCCACCCGCCCTAGCGGGAGGGCAAGTCGGAATGAGCAGTTCTTC. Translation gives CATRPSGRASRNEQFF.

The CDR3 spells CASSYKSTNEKLFF. CDR3 DNA sequence: TGTGCCAGCAGTTACAAATCAACTAATGAAAAACTGTTTTTT. The chain combines TRBV6-5 with TRBJ1-4; D uncertain. The CDR3 contains 14 residues. Trimming removed 2 bases from V and 0 bases from J, with 4 bases in between. Germline V gene sequence: CDR1 MNHEY, CDR2 SVGAGI.

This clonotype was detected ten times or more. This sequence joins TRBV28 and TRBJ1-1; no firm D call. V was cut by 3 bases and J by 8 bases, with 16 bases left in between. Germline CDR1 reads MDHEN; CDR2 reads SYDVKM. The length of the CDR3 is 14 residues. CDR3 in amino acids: CASSFRSRPMEAFF. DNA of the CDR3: TGTGCCAGCAGTTTTCGGTCTCGGCCGATGGAAGCTTTCTTT.

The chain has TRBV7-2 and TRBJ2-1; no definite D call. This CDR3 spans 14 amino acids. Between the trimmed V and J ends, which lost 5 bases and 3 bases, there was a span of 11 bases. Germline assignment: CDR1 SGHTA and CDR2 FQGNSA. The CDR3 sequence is CASSPIQVYNEQFF. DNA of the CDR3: TGTGCCAGCAGCCCCATCCAGGTCTACAATGAGCAGTTCTTC.

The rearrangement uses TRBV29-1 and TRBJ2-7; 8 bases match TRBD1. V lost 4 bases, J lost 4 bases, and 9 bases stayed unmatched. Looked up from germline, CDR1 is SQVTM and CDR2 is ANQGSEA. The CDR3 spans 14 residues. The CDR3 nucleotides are TGCAGCGTTGGCGGGCAGGGGGCGGGTTACGAGCAGTACTTC. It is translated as CSVGGQGAGYEQYF.

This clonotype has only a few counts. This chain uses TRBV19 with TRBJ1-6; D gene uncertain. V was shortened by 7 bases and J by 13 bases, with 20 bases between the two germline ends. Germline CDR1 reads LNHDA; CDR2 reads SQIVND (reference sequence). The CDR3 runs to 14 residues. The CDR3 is CASTAPDERRPLHF. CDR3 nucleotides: TGTGCCAGTACCGCCCCGGACGAAAGGAGGCCCCTCCACTTT.